The 14 T cell receptor beta chains below come from one sample, sequenced in a study of T-cell memory formation after mild COVID-19. TCRdb processed the 5' RACE reads anew with MiXCR; each CDR3 protein has one entry. Of 400,000 or so distinct CDR3 sequences in the sample, about 19% were seen once. Sequencing input: PBMCs or a T cell subset sorted from them (not recorded which). These receptors were collected from an adult woman who had mild COVID-19 (a few samples of this study predate the infection). Cell type and time point are not known.

This clonotype has more than one count but fewer than ten. CDR3 in DNA: TGTGCCAGTAGTAGCCTTGAGGGGCCCTATGGCTACACCTTC. It translates to CASSSLEGPYGYTF. This chain joins TRBV19 and TRBJ1-2, with D perhaps TRBD1 (5 bases). Trimming removed 4 bases from V and 4 bases from J, with 13 bases in between. The germline gives CDR1 LNHDA, CDR2 SQIVND (reference sequence). The CDR3 has 14 amino acids. Complete variable domain (other parts from reference TRBV19 and TRBJ1-2): DGGITQSPKYLFRKEGQNVTLSCEQNLNHDAMYWYRQDPGQGLRLIYYSQIVNDFQKGDIAEGYSVSREKKESFPLTVTSAQKNPTAFYLCASSSLEGPYGYTFGSGTRLTVV.

In this sample, this clonotype turned up many times. The V and J genes are TRBV10-3 and TRBJ2-1, with D perhaps matching TRBD2 (6 bases). The V gene lost 2 bases and the J gene lost 7 bases, with 15 bases spanning the gap. The length of the CDR3 is 15 residues. Germline CDR1 is ENHRY and CDR2 is SYGVKD. The CDR3, as DNA: TGTGCCATCAGTGAGCCGGGGGAGGTCCGGAATGAGCAGTTCTTC. Amino acid sequence: CAISEPGEVRNEQFF.

The chain employs TRBV7-3 and TRBJ2-2; 8 positions match TRBD2. The germline gives CDR1 SGHTA, CDR2 FQGTGA. V shed 4 bases and J 4 bases; nucleotides not matched to a gene: 8. The CDR3 extends over 16 amino acids. The CDR3: CASSSQAGAGTGELFF. DNA for the CDR3: TGTGCCAGCAGCTCCCAAGCGGGAGCCGGCACCGGGGAGCTGTTTTTT.

This clonotype was seen at least ten times. The V and J genes are TRBV20-1 and TRBJ1-2; 11 nucleotides align to TRBD1. The CDR3 spans 15 residues. The V segment lost 5 bases and the J segment 7 bases; nucleotides outside the gene matches: 12. Germline V CDR1 and CDR2: DFQATT, SNEGSKA (reference sequence). The CDR3 nucleotides are TGCAGTGCTCCCGGACAGGGGGCCGCGATTGGTGGCTACACCTTC. This gives the protein CSAPGQGAAIGGYTF.

This clonotype was observed a handful of times. This chain connects TRBV30 to TRBJ2-1; 7 nucleotides line up with TRBD2. Germline assignment: CDR1 GTSNPN and CDR2 SVGIG (reference sequence). The CDR3 sequence is 17 residues long. J lost 0 bases, V lost 2 bases, and 10 bases had no gene match. The CDR3 nucleotides are TGTGCCTGGAGTAGGCTAGCGGCAGAAAGCTCCTACAATGAGCAGTTCTTC. Translated, it gives CAWSRLAAESSYNEQFF.

V gene TRBV4-1 combines with J gene TRBJ2-7, with TRBD2 matching 8 bases. Germline CDR1 MGHRA, CDR2 YSYEKL. Trimming removed 4 bases from V and 0 bases from J; junction bases left unmatched: 5. The CDR3 spans 15 residues. This CDR3 is CASSPGGKSSYEQYF. The CDR3 coding sequence is TGCGCCAGCAGCCCGGGAGGGAAGAGCTCCTACGAGCAGTACTTC.

This clonotype has just one count. J is TRBJ1-1 and V is TRBV10-3, with D possibly TRBD1 on 6 matching bases. Per the germline V gene, CDR1 is ENHRY and CDR2 is SYGVKD. Trimming removed 3 bases from V and 4 bases from J, with 18 bases in between. The CDR3 loop spans 16 amino acids. In nucleotides, the CDR3 is TGTGCCATCAGTGATATCCGAACTGGGGGCGGCACTGAAGCTTTCTTT. Protein product: CAISDIRTGGGTEAFF.

The chain uses TRBV12-3 or TRBV12-4 and TRBJ2-1, with D possibly called TRBD1 or TRBD2 (5 bases each). This CDR3 is 15 amino acids long. V lost 2 bases to trimming and J lost 4 bases, with 12 bases between them. The CDR3 DNA reads TGTGCCAGCAGTTTATCAGGGACCCTTTACAATGAGCAGTTCTTC. Translation: CASSLSGTLYNEQFF.

V usage is TRBV12-3 or TRBV12-4 and J usage is TRBJ1-3, with D possibly being TRBD1 (5 bases). V was cut by 1 base and J by 2 bases, with 6 bases left in between. The CDR3 contains 14 residues. CDR3 region: CASSLVGAGNTIYF. CDR3 bases: TGTGCCAGCAGTTTAGTAGGGGCTGGAAACACCATATATTTT.

The table lists this clonotype with a count of one. V is TRBV12-3 or TRBV12-4 and J is TRBJ2-5; D remains unclear. Trimming pared 5 bases from V and 5 bases from J, leaving 12 bases between. This CDR3 has 13 amino acids. CDR3 nucleotide sequence: TGTGCCAGCAGTAACTGGGTCACGGAGACCCAGTACTTC. Translating gives CASSNWVTETQYF.

The V call is TRBV6-2 or TRBV6-3, the J call TRBJ2-1, with D possibly matching TRBD2 (6 bases). Trimming removed 10 bases at V and 2 bases at J, with 9 bases between. This CDR3 region has 12 residues. Germline loops: CDR1 MNHEY, CDR2 SVGEGT. CDR3 loop: CATGEAYNEQFF. The CDR3, as DNA: TGTGCCACGGGGGAGGCCTACAATGAGCAGTTCTTC.

The rearrangement links TRBV5-1 to TRBJ2-7; D may correspond to TRBD1 or TRBD2 (5 bases each). This CDR3 is 16 amino acids long. CDR1 and CDR2 (germline): SGHRS, YFSETQ. V was shortened by 4 bases and J by 6 bases, with 23 bases between the two germline ends. CDR3 residues: CASSLARDVYGIEQYF. The CDR3 coding sequence is TGCGCCAGCAGCCTAGCCCGGGACGTCTATGGCATCGAGCAGTACTTC.

This clonotype showed up just a few times. The chain combines TRBV4-1 with TRBJ2-7; D may match TRBD1 or TRBD2 (6 bases each). The CDR3 length is 15 residues. The germline CDR1 and CDR2 sequences are MGHRA and YSYEKL. V was cut by 4 bases and J by 0 bases, with 13 bases left in between. CDR3 region: CASSPGDTLSYEQYF. CDR3 nucleotide sequence: TGCGCCAGCAGCCCGGGGGACACCCTCTCCTACGAGCAGTACTTC.

The genes are TRBV11-2 and TRBJ1-2; 10 nucleotides match TRBD1. Germline trimming cut 5 bases from V and 7 bases from J; bases unmatched to any gene: 13. This CDR3 comprises 16 residues. Germline V gene data show CDR1 as SGHAT and CDR2 as FQNNGV. Here the CDR3 DNA reads TGTGCCAGCAGCCTGGGACAGGGGATGGCCCTCTCTGGCTACACCTTC. Translated: CASSLGQGMALSGYTF.